The 6 T cell receptor beta chains listed next were all sequenced from one sample in a study of identical twins. A single record per CDR3 protein comes from TCRdb applying MiXCR to the 5' RACE reads. The table shows around 480,000 distinct CDR3 sequences, with 13% to 15% occurring only once. These sequences were also reported in another study, on yellow fever vaccine responses in identical twins.

Sequenced sample: CD4+ T cells sorted from blood. The receptors derive from a woman between 18 and 29 years old in good health.

This clonotype was observed a few times. The chain joins TRBV5-6 to TRBJ2-3; TRBD1 matches 7 bases. This CDR3 is 15 amino acids long. Germline lookup yields CDR1 SGHDT and CDR2 YYEEEE. V lost 1 base and J lost 2; bases outside the gene matches: 4. CDR3 in amino acids: CASSLSTGTTDTQYF. The CDR3 DNA follows: TGTGCCAGCAGCTTGTCGACAGGGACCACAGATACGCAGTATTTT.

The chain has TRBV7-2 and TRBJ2-7; possibly TRBD2 for D (6 bases). V lost 0 bases, J lost 4 bases, and 10 bases lay in between. Germline values: CDR1 SGHTA, CDR2 FQGNSA. This CDR3 spans 14 amino acids. CDR3 nucleotides: TGTGCCAGCAGCTTAGCTAGCGGCGTTTACGAGCAGTACTTC. It specifies CASSLASGVYEQYF.

The chain employs TRBV10-2 and TRBJ2-3; TRBD2 aligns across 10 bases. J gave up 3 bases and V 6 bases, and 9 bases lay outside the gene matches. Germline-derived CDR1 and CDR2 are WSHSY and SAAADI. The CDR3 loop spans 16 amino acids. CDR3 region: CASRGQAGGRTDTQYF. The CDR3 nucleotides are TGCGCCAGCAGGGGGCAAGCGGGAGGGCGGACAGATACGCAGTATTTT.

This clonotype was recorded many times. This rearrangement joins TRBV6-5 to TRBJ2-5, with 16 bases identical to TRBD2. Germline CDR1 is MNHEY and CDR2 is SVGAGI. This CDR3 is built from 16 residues. Trimming at V came to 4 bases and at J to 5 bases, leaving 4 bases not matched to a gene. The CDR3 DNA reads TGTGCCAGCAGTTCGGGACTAGCGGGGGGGCGCGAGACCCAGTACTTC. The encoded protein is CASSSGLAGGRETQYF.

In its sample, this clonotype was seen a few times. V is TRBV20-1 and J is TRBJ2-5; 9 nucleotides agree with TRBD2. CDR3 length: 14 residues. Germline CDR1 DFQATT, CDR2 SNEGSKA (reference sequence). Trimming at V came to 7 bases and at J to 3 bases, leaving 9 bases not matched to a gene. CDR3 in amino acids: CSVPPGLAEETQYF. The CDR3 nucleotides read TGCAGTGTACCACCGGGACTAGCAGAAGAGACCCAGTACTTC.

This clonotype was counted many times. The chain is built from TRBV2 and TRBJ2-1, with 11 nucleotides matching TRBD2. CDR1 is SNHLY, CDR2 FYNNEI, per germline. The CDR3 covers 18 residues. V shed 2 bases, J shed 3 bases, and the junction held 9 bases outside the gene matches. The CDR3 coding sequence is TGTGCCAGCAGTGAAACCGATAAACTAGCGGGAGACTACAATGAGCAGTTCTTC. The encoded protein is CASSETDKLAGDYNEQFF.